This note documents a single T cell receptor beta chain sequence. The antigen it recognizes is unknown. Base quality data are lacking; no much larger clone is found one base away. The sample is drawn from a study of blood T cell repertoires in COVID-19 (dated by TCRdb to 2019 to 2021). Regarding the study in general: The collaborator samples originated in the United States, Italy and Spain and spanned the acute and convalescent phases of COVID-19. The prospective study material was composed of cDNA or gDNA derived from T cells, B-cell-depleted T cells, or PBMCs. Subjects who had been exposed to COVID-19, were actively infected with it, or had recovered from it provided the deeply sampled blood TCRbeta repertoires that made up the dataset. The repertoires were made available in a free public database intended to serve as a resource for research on the immune response to SARS-CoV-2. The samples were drawn from the first 160 participants of the ongoing ImmuneRACE study and from some 1,300 subjects provided by 6 global collaborators. The sample metadata nearly always contained a de-identified subject ID, COVID-19 status, age in years and sex. Where available, HLA class I and class II types were obtained from metadata supplied by the sample provider rather than from assay-based typing. Findings and caveats that apply to the study as a whole: Clinical and demographic metadata were provided uncurated, with the amount varying by source and participant.

Relative to germline, V is missing 5 bases and J is missing 5 bases, with 6 bases of the junction outside any gene match. The germline V gene sets CDR1 to SGHTA and CDR2 to FQGNSA. The CDR3 spans 14 residues, from the cysteine through the phenylalanine. CDR3 DNA is the only sequence kept; it has 42 bases, read in frame from the first base. Participants in the prospective study were enrolled through a virtual design, were aged 18 to 89 years, and lived in fewer than 30 United States geographic areas. To assign participants to cohorts, the prospective study relied on clinical history that participants themselves reported in a screening survey and a study questionnaire. Exposed participants were defined as having been in contact with someone with a PCR-confirmed or clinician-diagnosed COVID-19 case within 2 weeks of study entry. In the prospective study, mobile phlebotomists collected whole blood, serum and a nasopharyngeal or oropharyngeal swab from each participant. Prospective study participants could optionally give additional blood draws and questionnaires over an approximately 2-month period. Blood samples from the prospective study were shipped frozen or at room temperature prior to DNA extraction.

The immunoSEQ Assay, a bias-controlled multiplex PCR, was used to amplify TCRbeta CDR3 regions from genomic DNA. In the original analysis: The number of nucleated cells in each sample was estimated from the amplification of reference gene primers within the assay. To quantify the absolute abundance of each unique TCRbeta CDR3 rearrangement, sequence reads were collapsed and filtered. Productive Simpson clonality was computed per sample as the square root of Simpson's diversity index over productive rearrangements. TCRdb took this table from immuneACCESS and kept in-frame rearrangements with V and J called. Such tables lack part of the clones; where checked against another copy, unresolved V genes explain under half of the gap, and the rest is unexplained. V, J and clone size were drawn from that table, and D and trimming were deduced from the DNA. The sample includes about 280,000 clones, with 80% to 95% observed a single time. The leading ten clones occupy 2.8% of the sample.

The sequencing input was PBMCs or T cells enriched from blood (not recorded which). The chain links TRBV7-2 with TRBJ1-5; the junction holds 7 bases that match TRBD1. The clonotype comes from a man in his forties or fifties who had been exposed to COVID-19. The CDR3 region: CASSQGQAHQPQHF. The base sequence is TGTGCCAGCAGCCAAGGACAGGCCCATCAGCCCCAGCATTTT.